The 3 T cell receptor beta chains in this list originate from one sample, sequenced in a study of blood T cells in healthy people across ages (dated by TCRdb to between 2015 and 2017). The library was built by means of 5' RACE. These reads were obtained on an Illumina HiSeq 2500. A second PCR of roughly 7 to 11 cycles was performed with a sample-barcoded 5' primer and a J-beta primer mix. The public reads were reanalyzed by TCRdb: fastp trimming at Q25, MiXCR alignment, in-frame beta chains only. Every CDR3 protein is listed once, alongside the most common genes and DNA of its rows. Across this sample there are more than 1 million distinct CDR3 sequences, with 35% to 50% seen only once. Together, the top ten hold approximately 17% of the sample. Sequenced sample: blood. The receptors come from a woman aged 55-75 years in good health.

The genes are TRBV9 and TRBJ2-1; D is tentatively TRBD1 or TRBD2 (5 bases each). Per germline, CDR1 SGDLS and CDR2 YYNGEE. CDR3 length: 16 residues. V lost 0 bases and J 4 bases, leaving 14 bases between the germline ends. The CDR3 is CASSVEGTPRYNEQFF. CDR3 nucleotide sequence: TGTGCCAGCAGCGTAGAGGGGACCCCTAGATACAATGAGCAGTTCTTC.

V and J are TRBV7-9 and TRBJ2-1, with 8 positions matching TRBD2. The V gene's germline CDR1 is SEHNR and CDR2 FQNEAQ (reference sequence). The CDR3 sequence is 12 residues long. With V trimmed by 1 base and J by 14 bases, 4 bases remained unmatched. The chain's CDR3 is CASSLESGSKFF. DNA for the CDR3: TGTGCCAGCAGCTTAGAGAGCGGGAGTAAGTTCTTC.

The CDR3 nucleotides read TGTGCCAGCAGCTTGGGGGACGCCCAAGAGACCCAGTACTTC. This gives the protein CASSLGDAQETQYF. V is TRBV7-6 and J is TRBJ2-5, with D possibly being TRBD1 or TRBD2 (5 bases each). The CDR3 is made up of 14 amino acids. The V gene's germline CDR1 is SGHVS and CDR2 FNYEAQ. Trimming took 3 bases from V and 1 from J, leaving 9 bases between them.